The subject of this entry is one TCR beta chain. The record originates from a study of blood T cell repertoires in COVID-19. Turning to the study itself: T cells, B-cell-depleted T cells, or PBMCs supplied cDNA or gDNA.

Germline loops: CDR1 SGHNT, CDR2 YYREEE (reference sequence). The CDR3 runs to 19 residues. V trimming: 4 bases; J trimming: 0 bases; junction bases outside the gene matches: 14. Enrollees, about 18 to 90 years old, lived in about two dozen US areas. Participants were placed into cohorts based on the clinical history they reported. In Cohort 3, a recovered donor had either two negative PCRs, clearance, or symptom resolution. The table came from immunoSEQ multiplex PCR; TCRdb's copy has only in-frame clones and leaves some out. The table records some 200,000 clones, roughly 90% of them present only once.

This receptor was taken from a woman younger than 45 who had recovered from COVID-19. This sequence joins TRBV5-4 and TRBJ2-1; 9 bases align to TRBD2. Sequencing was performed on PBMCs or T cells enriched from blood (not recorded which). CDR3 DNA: TGTGCCAGCAGCCACTTTGGACTAGCGTCTTCTCACTCCTACAATGAGCAGTTCTTC. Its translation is CASSHFGLASSHSYNEQFF.